This T cell receptor beta chain is drawn from a study of blood T cell repertoires in COVID-19 (dated by TCRdb to about 2020). Some background on the complete study: The collaborator samples originated in the United States, Italy and Spain and spanned the acute and convalescent phases of COVID-19. The prospective study material was composed of cDNA or gDNA derived from T cells, B-cell-depleted T cells, or PBMCs. Subjects who had been exposed to COVID-19, were actively infected with it, or had recovered from it provided the deeply sampled blood TCRbeta repertoires that made up the dataset. A freely available public database, intended as a resource for researchers studying the immune response to SARS-CoV-2, is where the repertoires were released. Samples came from the ongoing ImmuneRACE study (first 160 participants) plus 1,254 subjects from 6 global collaborators. The sample metadata nearly always contained a de-identified subject ID, COVID-19 status, age in years and sex. HLA class I and class II types, where available, came from metadata supplied by the sample provider rather than from assay-based typing.

The CDR3 measures 17 amino acids from cysteine to phenylalanine. Here the CDR3 DNA is all that survives: 51 bases in frame from base 1. CDR1 LGHDT and CDR2 YNNKEL were looked up in the germline V gene (reference sequence). At the junction V is shortened by 4 bases and J by 6 bases; bases outside the gene matches: 10. TCRbeta CDR3 regions were amplified from genomic DNA by means of the immunoSEQ Assay, a bias-controlled multiplex PCR. The published analysis was carried out like this. The number of nucleated cells in each sample was estimated by amplification of reference gene primers within the assay. Sequence reads were collapsed and filtered to measure the absolute abundance of every unique TCRbeta CDR3 rearrangement. Productive Simpson clonality was computed per sample as the square root of Simpson's diversity index over productive rearrangements. Imported from immuneACCESS, the table was reduced by TCRdb to in-frame sequences with V and J called. These copies leave out some clones; in studies compared against another copy, an unresolved V gene accounts for under half, and the cause of the remainder is not known. The V and J calls and clone size come from that table; D and trimming were worked out from the DNA. This sample has roughly 140,000 clones in its table, and about 80% of those were observed once. The ten largest clones add up to around 7.8% of the sample.

In the prospective study, participants were about 18 to 95 years old, resided in about two dozen geographic areas of the United States, and were enrolled through a virtual design. To assign participants to cohorts, the prospective study relied on clinical history that participants themselves reported in a screening survey and a study questionnaire. For ImmuneRACE Cohort 3, a participant was defined as recovered based on two consecutive negative NP/OP PCR tests, clearance by a healthcare professional, or resolution of symptoms. Mobile phlebotomists in the prospective study collected whole blood, serum and a nasopharyngeal or oropharyngeal swab from every participant. Additional blood draws and questionnaires over a 2-month period could optionally be provided by prospective study participants. Before DNA extraction, blood samples from the prospective study were shipped at room temperature or frozen.

Overall study outcomes, separate from this receptor: The amount of clinical and demographic metadata varied by source and participant and was provided uncurated.

About this clone: No cognate antigen has been identified for it. The record has no base qualities; no much larger clone is one base away.

This sequence was found in a man aged 45-65 years who had recovered from COVID-19. The chain is encoded by TRBV3-1 (or the pseudogene TRBV3-2) joined to TRBJ1-6, and 9 junctional nucleotides match TRBD1. The sequencing sample was made of PBMCs or T cells enriched from blood (not recorded which). The CDR3 reads as follows: CASSRYRGRLFNSPLHF. The DNA sequence is given as TGTGCCAGCAGCCGCTACAGGGGGCGACTGTTTAATTCACCCCTCCACTTT.